This T cell receptor beta chain was recovered during a study of blood T cell repertoires in COVID-19. The germline V gene encodes CDR1 LGHNT and CDR2 FRNRAP. The CDR3 loop spans 13 amino acids. The V and J ends lost 6 bases and 4 bases, in that order; junction bases with no gene match: 1. Libraries were prepared by immunoSEQ multiplex PCR; TCRdb keeps only in-frame clonotypes and omits some of them. Of about 380,000 clones listed, 75% to 90% are singletons. The sequenced material came from peripheral blood. This chain joins TRBV12-5 and TRBJ2-1; 9 positions agree with TRBD1. This clonotype was obtained from a woman in her late teens or twenties with acute or convalescent COVID-19. The CDR3, as DNA: TGTGCTAGTGGGGGGACAGGGTACAATGAGCAGTTCTTC. The encoded protein is CASGGTGYNEQFF.